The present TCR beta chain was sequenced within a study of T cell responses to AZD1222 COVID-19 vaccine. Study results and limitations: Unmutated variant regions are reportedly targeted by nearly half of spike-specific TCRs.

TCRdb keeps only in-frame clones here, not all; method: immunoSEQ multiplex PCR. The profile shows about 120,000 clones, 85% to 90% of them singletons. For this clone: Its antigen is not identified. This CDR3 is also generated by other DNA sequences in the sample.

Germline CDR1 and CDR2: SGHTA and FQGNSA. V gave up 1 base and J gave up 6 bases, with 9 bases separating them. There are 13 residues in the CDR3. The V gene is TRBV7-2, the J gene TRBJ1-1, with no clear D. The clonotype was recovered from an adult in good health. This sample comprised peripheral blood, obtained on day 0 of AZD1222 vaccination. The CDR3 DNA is TGTGCCAGCAGCTTAGGGCCTGGGGCTGAAGCTTTCTTT. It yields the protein CASSLGPGAEAFF.